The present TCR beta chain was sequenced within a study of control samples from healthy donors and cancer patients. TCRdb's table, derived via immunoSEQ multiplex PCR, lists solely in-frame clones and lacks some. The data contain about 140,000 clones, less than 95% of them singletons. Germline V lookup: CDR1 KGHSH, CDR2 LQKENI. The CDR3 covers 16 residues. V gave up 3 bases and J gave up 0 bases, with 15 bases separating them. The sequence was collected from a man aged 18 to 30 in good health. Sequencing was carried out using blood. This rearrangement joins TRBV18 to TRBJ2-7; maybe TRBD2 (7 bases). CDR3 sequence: CASSPGGLMVSYEQYF. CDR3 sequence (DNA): TGTGCCAGCTCACCGGGGGGGCTGATGGTCTCCTACGAGCAGTACTTC.